This T cell receptor (beta chain) was captured by sequencing in a study of OX40 agonist ivuxolimab in advanced cancers. At the level of the whole study: Ivuxolimab, which targeted the costimulatory receptor OX40 (CD134), was an agonistic, fully human IgG2 monoclonal antibody. Intravenous ivuxolimab was administered to patients every 2 weeks at six dose levels: 0.01, 0.1, 0.3, 1.5, 3 and 10 mg/kg. Among the approximately 54 dose-escalation patients, 19 had hepatocellular carcinoma, roughly 15 melanoma, 9 renal cell carcinoma and 9 head and neck cancer. The dose-escalation cohort was almost 85% male with a mean age of about 60 years, ranging from roughly 20 to 80. Prior anti-PD-1, anti-PD-L1 or anti-CTLA-4 therapy was permitted, and checkpoint inhibitors had been received by about 37% of dose-escalation patients. Partial responses occurred in three dose-escalation patients: two with cutaneous melanoma and one with hepatocellular carcinoma. Peripheral TCRbeta sequencing was intended to test whether TCR sequence diversity was altered and clonal T-cell expansion was caused by ivuxolimab. The paper reports the monotherapy dose-escalation portion (N of about 52 patients) of the phase I ivuxolimab trial.

In the germline V gene, CDR1 corresponds to SGDLS and CDR2 to YYNGEE. The junction carries 22 bases between V and J, which are trimmed by 0 bases and 2 bases respectively. Counted from cysteine to phenylalanine, this CDR3 has 19 amino acids. Kept here is only the CDR3 DNA, which spans 57 bases and is read in frame from base 1. Concerning this clone: This receptor's antigen is unknown. No much larger clone exists at a distance of one base, and base qualities are not known.

The trial excluded patients who had a history of autoimmune disease or who were on systemic immunosuppression. Peripheral blood for TCR sequencing was collected from all dose cohorts at baseline, on cycle 4 day 1, and on cycle 7 day 1. The samples were taken from a phase I, first-in-human, multicenter, open-label dose-escalation trial of ivuxolimab. Adults with locally advanced or metastatic melanoma, renal cell carcinoma, hepatocellular carcinoma or head and neck squamous cell carcinoma were enrolled in the trial. Before TCR sequencing, CD4+ and CD8+ T cells were separately sorted from peripheral blood. Findings and caveats that apply to the study as a whole: In the 0.1-3.0 mg/kg groups, partial responders had among the lowest normalized peripheral clonal expansion, particularly in CD8+ T cells. After ivuxolimab, CD8+ T cells had more expanded clones than CD4+ T cells on average. Low levels of normalized T-cell clonal expansion were also seen in some patients who did not respond. At doses from 0.1 to 3.0 mg/kg, clonal expansion was seen in both CD4+ and CD8+ blood T cells between baseline and week 6. Which antigens the clonally expanded peripheral T cells were specific for was not determined.

Genomic DNA was isolated from the sorted cells so that the TCRbeta CDR3 region could be sequenced. TCRbeta CDR3 regions were sequenced using the immunoSEQ Assay. TCRdb provides this immuneACCESS table in a form limited to in-frame rearrangements. Some clones are lacking; in checked studies, under half of them reflect an unresolved V gene, and why the rest are absent is not known. Within this sample are roughly 79,000 clones, with 85% to 95% of them counted one time only. 9.5% to 12% of the sample rests with the top ten. Sequencing used CD4+ or CD8+ T cells sorted from blood, obtained in a trial of the OX40 agonist ivuxolimab. In this chain, TRBV9 is recombined with TRBJ2-3, with a tentative D call of TRBD1 or TRBD2, each matching 5 bases. The TCR was taken from an adult with an advanced solid tumor such as melanoma, head and neck, liver or kidney cancer. The DNA sequence is TGTGCCAGCAGCGTAGAAATGGGACCCTTAGGAGGTTTCACAGATACGCAGTATTTT. It encodes CASSVEMGPLGGFTDTQYF.